These 32 T cell receptor beta chains share one sample of origin, sequenced in a study of vaccination effects on CD4 cells after COVID-19. Antigen-specific CD4+ T cells were expanded (with viral peptide pools) by the ViraFEST assay ahead of sequencing. An approximately 10-day culture period preceded the isolation of CD4+ T cells. As their vaccination, participants received two doses of either BNT162b2 or mRNA-1273. Sequencing used immunoSEQ multiplex PCR; TCRdb keeps in-frame clones, though not all of them. The sample comprises about 59,000 clones, about 73% of which are singletons, and roughly 2% rests with the top ten. These receptors are not linked to any known antigen. Sequencing used CD4+ T cells from PBMCs cultured with HCoV-OC43 spike peptides, obtained after COVID-19 vaccination. Subset reported: HCoV-OC43 spike overlapping peptide pool stimulation. The receptors were gathered from a human donor who received a COVID-19 vaccine.

In its sample, this clone was seen a few times. The chain has TRBV18 and TRBJ2-1; D is undetermined. The germline V gene encodes CDR1 KGHSH and CDR2 LQKENI. The germline V and J ends were trimmed by 3 bases and 6 bases, with 9 bases remaining between them. This CDR3 is built from 13 residues. This CDR3 reads CASSPNPINEQFF. CDR3 DNA: TGTGCCAGCTCACCCAACCCTATCAATGAGCAGTTCTTC. The full variable domain, in which reference TRBV18 and TRBJ2-1 provide the parts outside the CDR3, is NAGVMQNPRHLVRRRGQEARLRCSPMKGHSHVYWYRQLPEEGLKFMVYLQKENIIDESGMPKERFSAEFPKEGPSILRIQQVVRGDSAAYFCASSPNPINEQFFGPGTRLTVL.

The V and J genes are TRBV6-5 and TRBJ2-5; D is possibly TRBD2 (6 bases). The CDR3 contains 13 residues. CDR1 MNHEY and CDR2 SVGAGI come from the germline V gene. Trimming pared 7 bases from V and 4 bases from J, leaving 13 bases between. The CDR3 loop is CASKFQGGETQYF. The CDR3 DNA sequence: TGTGCCAGCAAGTTCCAGGGAGGAGAGACCCAGTACTTC.

The J gene is TRBJ2-3, the V gene TRBV10-1, with unresolved D. The germline V gene has CDR1 WNHNN and CDR2 SYGVQD (reference sequence). V lost 5 bases, J lost 3 bases, and 9 bases lay in between. This CDR3 has 13 amino acids. CDR3 amino acids: CASSLASTDTQYF. CDR3 coding DNA: TGCGCCAGCAGTCTGGCCTCTACAGATACGCAGTATTTT.

The chain combines TRBV10-2 with TRBJ1-5; TRBD1 is a possible D gene (5 bases). The CDR3 runs to 14 residues. CDR1 WSHSY and CDR2 SAAADI come from the germline V gene. The V end lost 3 bases, the J end lost 4 bases, and 10 bases lay between the germline ends. The CDR3 sequence is CASSDTGGNQPQHF. CDR3 DNA sequence: TGCGCCAGCAGTGACACAGGCGGAAATCAGCCCCAGCATTTT.

This chain connects TRBV3-1 (or the pseudogene TRBV3-2) to TRBJ2-5, with no clear D. Germline-derived CDR1 and CDR2 are LGHDT and YNNKEL (reference sequence). The V end lost 1 base, the J end lost 5 bases, and 14 bases lay between the germline ends. The CDR3 loop spans 15 amino acids. CDR3 sequence reads: CASSQVFRVGETQYF. Written as DNA, the CDR3 is TGTGCCAGCAGCCAAGTATTCCGGGTCGGCGAGACCCAGTACTTC.

A few counts support this clone. The chain couples TRBV15 to TRBJ1-5; D ambiguous. The V gene lost 2 bases and the J gene lost 9 bases, with 14 bases spanning the gap. This CDR3 is built from 14 residues. Germline CDR1 reads LNHNV; CDR2 reads YYDKDF (reference sequence). CDR3: CATSRSPRAGPQHF. The CDR3 region has the DNA TGTGCCACCAGCAGATCTCCCCGAGCTGGGCCCCAGCATTTT.

The chain joins TRBV9 to TRBJ2-6; 8 nucleotides align to TRBD1. CDR1 and CDR2 (germline): SGDLS, YYNGEE. The CDR3 extends over 18 amino acids. Losses at the gene ends were 4 bases for V and 0 bases for J; bases not matched to a gene: 9. CDR3 coding DNA: TGTGCCAGCAGCCCCGGACAGGGATACATCTCTGGGGCCAACGTCCTGACTTTC. Its translation is CASSPGQGYISGANVLTF. The full variable domain, its missing parts supplied by reference TRBV9 and TRBJ2-6, is DSGVTQTPKHLITATGQRVTLRCSPRSGDLSVYWYQQSLDQGLQFLIQYYNGEERAKGNILERFSAQQFPDLHSELNLSSLELGDSALYFCASSPGQGYISGANVLTFGAGSRLTVL.

The chain joins TRBV7-8 to TRBJ1-4; no clear D gene. CDR1 SGHVS and CDR2 FQNEAQ come from the germline V gene. The CDR3 extends over 11 amino acids. Trimming shortened V by 5 bases and J by 8 bases, and 6 bases separated the two germline ends. The CDR3 nucleotides are TGTGCCAGCAGCCCCAGAGAAAAACTGTTTTTT. It yields the protein CASSPREKLFF.

The chain combines TRBV14 with TRBJ2-1; possible D gene TRBD2, 5 bases. Trimming took 0 bases from V and 8 from J, leaving 11 bases between them. The germline gives CDR1 SGHDN, CDR2 FVKESK. This CDR3 is built from 14 residues. This CDR3 reads CASSQDSPEDEQFF. The CDR3 DNA is TGTGCCAGCAGCCAAGACTCCCCGGAGGATGAGCAGTTCTTC.

V usage is TRBV5-1 and J usage is TRBJ1-1, with D uncertain. Trimming removed 1 base from V and 6 bases from J, with 16 bases in between. The V gene's germline CDR1 is SGHRS and CDR2 YFSETQ. This CDR3 is built from 15 residues. The CDR3 nucleotides are TGCGCCAGCAGCTTGTATGGAGATAAGGCGTCTGAAGCTTTCTTT. It encodes CASSLYGDKASEAFF.

This chain joins TRBV2 and TRBJ2-7, with D perhaps TRBD2 (5 bases). Germline loops: CDR1 SNHLY, CDR2 FYNNEI. With 4 bases removed from V and 2 bases from J, the gap between germline ends came to 6 bases. This CDR3 comprises 12 residues. The CDR3 DNA follows: TGTGCCAGCAGTGGACTAACCTACGAGCAGTACGTC. This gives the protein CASSGLTYEQYV.

CDR3 loop: CASSLTMGIRTGANVLTF. As DNA, the CDR3 is TGTGCCAGCAGCTTAACAATGGGGATTAGAACTGGGGCCAACGTCCTGACTTTC. The genes are TRBV7-3 and TRBJ2-6, with D uncertain. The germline V and J ends were trimmed by 0 bases and 2 bases, with 14 bases remaining between them. The CDR3 spans 18 residues. The V gene's germline CDR1 is SGHTA and CDR2 FQGTGA.

The rearrangement joins TRBV5-1 to TRBJ2-7; TRBD1 matches 8 bases. Germline lookup yields CDR1 SGHRS and CDR2 YFSETQ. This CDR3 is built from 13 residues. With 4 bases clipped from V and 5 bases from J, the junction kept 5 bases outside the gene matches. In DNA, the CDR3 is TGCGCCAGCAGCCCTGGACAGGGAAACGAGCAGTACGTC. This translates into CASSPGQGNEQYV.

This clone was counted only a few times. This chain connects TRBV5-4 to TRBJ2-2; 9 bases agree with TRBD2. V was clipped by 0 bases and J by 5 bases; unmatched bases: 5. This CDR3 region has 16 residues. Per germline, CDR1 SGHNT and CDR2 YYREEE (reference sequence). CDR3 region: CASSLGRGGLTGELFF. Written as DNA, the CDR3 is TGTGCCAGCAGCTTGGGGCGGGGGGGCCTGACCGGGGAGCTGTTTTTT.

The chain combines TRBV7-2 with TRBJ1-1, with D hard to call. The CDR3 extends over 16 amino acids. The germline V and J ends were trimmed by 1 base and 10 bases, with 22 bases remaining between them. Germline V gene lookup returns CDR1 SGHTA and CDR2 FQGNSA. The CDR3 sequence is CASSLGAEPGRVRAFF. The CDR3 DNA sequence: TGTGCCAGCAGCTTAGGGGCCGAGCCTGGGCGTGTAAGAGCTTTCTTT.

This chain joins TRBV19 and TRBJ2-2; 7 nucleotides line up with TRBD1. V lost 7 bases to trimming and J lost 3 bases; unmatched junction nucleotides: 5. Germline loops: CDR1 LNHDA, CDR2 SQIVND (reference sequence). This CDR3 has 14 amino acids. The CDR3 nucleotides are TGTGCCAGTACCAATACAGGGGACACCGGGGAGCTGTTTTTT. This codes for CASTNTGDTGELFF.

The J gene is TRBJ1-4, the V gene TRBV5-1; TRBD1 aligns across 9 bases. The germline V gene encodes CDR1 SGHRS and CDR2 YFSETQ. The V and J ends lost 1 base and 6 bases, in that order; junction bases with no gene match: 4. The CDR3 is 15 residues long. The CDR3 DNA sequence: TGCGCCAGCAGCTTGAAGGGGGACAGGGATGAAAAACTGTTTTTT. It yields the protein CASSLKGDRDEKLFF. The complete variable domain, with remaining parts taken from reference TRBV5-1 and TRBJ1-4, reads KAGVTQTPRYLIKTRGQQVTLSCSPISGHRSVSWYQQTPGQGLQFLFEYFSETQRNKGNFPGRFSGRQFSNSRSEMNVSTLELGDSALYLCASSLKGDRDEKLFFGSGTQLSVL.

This clone was picked up a small number of times. The chain has TRBV6-5 and TRBJ1-5; 8 positions agree with TRBD1. This CDR3 has 13 residues. V shed 7 bases, J shed 3 bases, and the junction held 2 bases outside the gene matches. Germline V gene sequence: CDR1 MNHEY, CDR2 SVGAGI. The CDR3 loop is CASTRGPNQPQHF. The CDR3 bases are TGTGCCAGCACCAGGGGGCCCAATCAGCCCCAGCATTTT.

The V gene is TRBV3-1 (or the pseudogene TRBV3-2), the J gene TRBJ1-1; D gene uncertain. The CDR3 extends over 14 amino acids. Per germline, CDR1 LGHDT and CDR2 YNNKEL (reference sequence). Trimming cost V 2 bases and J 0 bases, with 7 bases left between them. In nucleotides, the CDR3 is TGTGCCAGCAGCCAATCAGGATTGAACACTGAAGCTTTCTTT. Its translation: CASSQSGLNTEAFF.

The chain couples TRBV6-5 to TRBJ1-2, with D unresolved. The V gene's germline CDR1 is MNHEY and CDR2 SVGAGI. V shed 6 bases and J shed 1 base, with 9 bases lying between them. This CDR3 region has 13 residues. The CDR3 DNA sequence: TGTGCCAGCAGAAGGGATCTTAACTATGGCTACACCTTC. Its translation is CASRRDLNYGYTF.

The chain uses TRBV27 and TRBJ1-1; TRBD1 is a possible D gene (6 bases). Looked up from germline, CDR1 is MNHEY and CDR2 is SMNVEV (reference sequence). This CDR3 comprises 14 residues. The V and J ends lost 6 bases and 0 bases respectively, with 11 bases between them. The CDR3 region has the DNA TGTGCCAGCAGACGACAGGAGATGAACACTGAAGCTTTCTTT. It codes for CASRRQEMNTEAFF.

The chain links TRBV9 to TRBJ2-2; tentatively, D is TRBD2 (5 bases). Germline assignment: CDR1 SGDLS and CDR2 YYNGEE. V lost 4 bases and J 5 bases, leaving 9 bases between the germline ends. This CDR3 spans 13 amino acids. CDR3 sequence reads: CASSPRRTGELFF. The CDR3 nucleotides are TGTGCCAGCAGCCCCCGGAGGACCGGGGAGCTGTTTTTT.

This clone appeared once. This chain uses TRBV7-2 with TRBJ1-5; maybe TRBD1 (5 bases). The V gene lost 3 bases and the J gene lost 2 bases, with 5 bases spanning the gap. The CDR3 is made up of 13 amino acids. Germline V gene data show CDR1 as SGHTA and CDR2 as FQGNSA. The CDR3 protein is CASSFRGNQPQHF. For the CDR3, the DNA is TGTGCCAGCAGCTTCAGGGGCAATCAGCCCCAGCATTTT.

This rearrangement joins TRBV4-2 to TRBJ2-6; 7 positions match TRBD1. The trim removed 2 bases at V and 1 base at J, leaving 14 bases unmatched. The germline gives CDR1 LGHNA, CDR2 YNFKEQ. The length of the CDR3 is 20 residues. The CDR3 here is CASSQSSTGKVLSGANVLTF. In DNA form, the CDR3 reads TGTGCCAGCAGCCAAAGCTCGACAGGGAAGGTTTTATCTGGGGCCAACGTCCTGACTTTC.

The DNA of the CDR3 is TGTGCCAGCAAGCCAACCGGGACAGGGGGTGAAGCTTTCTTT. This translates into CASKPTGTGGEAFF. The V gene is TRBV2, the J gene TRBJ1-1; 11 nucleotides line up with TRBD1. The V gene end was trimmed by 7 bases and the J gene end by 7 bases; junction bases not matched to a gene: 8. The germline V gene has CDR1 SNHLY and CDR2 FYNNEI. The length of the CDR3 is 14 residues.

This chain links TRBV4-1 with TRBJ1-5; 7 nucleotides match TRBD1. This CDR3 region has 14 residues. From germline, CDR1 is MGHRA and CDR2 YSYEKL. V lost 4 bases, J lost 4 bases, and 4 bases stayed unmatched. CDR3 DNA sequence: TGCGCCAGCAGCCTCGGACAGGAGAATCAGCCCCAGCATTTT. Amino acid sequence: CASSLGQENQPQHF.

J is TRBJ1-3 and V is TRBV19, with 7 nucleotides matching TRBD1. This CDR3 region has 15 residues. J lost 0 bases, V lost 7 bases, and 6 bases had no gene match. In germline, CDR1 is LNHDA, CDR2 SQIVND (reference sequence). CDR3 in amino acids: CASKTGTASGNTIYF. The CDR3 DNA is TGTGCCAGTAAAACCGGGACAGCCTCTGGAAACACCATATATTTT.

The chain carries TRBV7-2 and TRBJ2-2; TRBD2 aligns across 12 bases. The CDR3 is made up of 17 amino acids. From germline, CDR1 is SGHTA and CDR2 FQGNSA. V was pared by 4 bases and J by 4 bases, with 7 bases of the junction left unmatched. CDR3 in amino acids: CASSSRLAGALTGELFF. DNA for the CDR3: TGTGCCAGCAGCTCCCGACTAGCGGGGGCCCTCACCGGGGAGCTGTTTTTT. The full variable domain, completed using reference TRBV7-2 and TRBJ2-2, is GAGVSQSPSNKVTEKGKDVELRCDPISGHTALYWYRQSLGQGLEFLIYFQGNSAPDKSGLPSDRFSAERTGGSVSTLTIQRTQQEDSAVYLCASSSRLAGALTGELFFGEGSRLTVL.

The chain uses TRBV5-8 and TRBJ1-1, with D perhaps matching TRBD1 (5 bases). Germline-derived CDR1 and CDR2 are SGHTS and YDEGEE. V lost 7 bases and J lost 5, with 27 bases in between. CDR3 length: 17 amino acids. The CDR3 coding sequence is TGTGCCAGCCCAGCTTGGTGGGGCGGCCCGATTGGGACTGAAGCTTTCTTT. It specifies CASPAWWGGPIGTEAFF.

The V gene is TRBV4-2, the J gene TRBJ1-3; no definite D call. Trimming stripped 0 bases from V and 10 bases from J, with 10 bases between. CDR1 and CDR2 from the germline V gene are LGHNA and YNFKEQ. CDR3 size: 13 residues. CDR3 region: CASSQDLGLTIYF. CDR3 DNA sequence: TGTGCCAGCAGCCAAGATTTAGGGTTAACCATATATTTT.

This clone showed up just a few times. The rearrangement uses TRBV6-4 and TRBJ2-2; D is possibly TRBD1 (6 bases). The V end was cut by 6 bases, the J end by 6 bases, with 14 bases between. From germline, CDR1 is MRHNA and CDR2 SNTAGT. CDR3 length: 14 amino acids. The CDR3 sequence: CASRDQGSSGELFF. The CDR3 region has the DNA TGTGCCAGCAGAGATCAGGGGAGTTCCGGGGAGCTGTTTTTT.

There are a few counts of this clone. The chain is built from TRBV7-9 and TRBJ2-1; D is undetermined. V was cut by 5 bases and J by 9 bases, with 8 bases left in between. The CDR3 has 11 amino acids. Germline lookup yields CDR1 SEHNR and CDR2 FQNEAQ (reference sequence). The DNA of the CDR3 is TGTGCCAGCAGCCCTCCAGGTGAGCAGTTCTTC. It translates to CASSPPGEQFF.